Included here is one T cell receptor beta chain sequence, with context. These data are taken from a study of blood T cell repertoires in COVID-19. Study summary: Nucleic acid was either cDNA or gDNA, and it came from T cells, B-cell-depleted T cells, or PBMCs.

This table comes from immunoSEQ multiplex PCR, and its TCRdb copy is limited to in-frame clones, with some not included. The data contain some 140,000 clones, roughly 88% of them singletons. This TCR was sampled from a man in his 60s with COVID-19, enrolled during active disease. What was sequenced was peripheral blood.

CDR3 residues: CASRVRAGFGAFF. CDR3 sequence (DNA): TGTGCCAGCAGGGTGAGGGCGGGTTTCGGCGCTTTCTTT. The J gene is TRBJ1-1, the V gene TRBV2; D remains unclear. The CDR3 runs 13 residues. Germline values: CDR1 SNHLY, CDR2 FYNNEI. V dropped 6 bases and J dropped 11 bases, with 19 bases sitting between them.